This TCR beta chain was retrieved from a study of cytomegalovirus exposure and HLA in healthy donors. Study conclusions and caveats: Per published reports, the classifier diagnosed cytomegalovirus status with high specificity and sensitivity. Cytomegalovirus-associated status was assigned to about 150 TCR beta chains.

This clone was picked up a small number of times. The target antigen is unknown. V was cut by 3 bases and J by 0 bases, with 8 bases left in between. Germline V gives CDR1 SGHTA, CDR2 FQGNSA. The CDR3 loop spans 14 amino acids. Assay used: immunoSEQ multiplex PCR; TCRdb lists only in-frame clones, some missing. The table has approximately 90,000 clones, 80% to 95% seen once. The sample comprised PBMCs. The TCR comes from a woman aged 30 to 39 in good health and CMV-seropositive. The chain has TRBV7-2 and TRBJ1-1; D is unclear. CDR3 amino acids: CASSFMYLNTEAFF. The CDR3 nucleotides are TGTGCCAGCAGCTTTATGTATCTGAACACTGAAGCTTTCTTT.